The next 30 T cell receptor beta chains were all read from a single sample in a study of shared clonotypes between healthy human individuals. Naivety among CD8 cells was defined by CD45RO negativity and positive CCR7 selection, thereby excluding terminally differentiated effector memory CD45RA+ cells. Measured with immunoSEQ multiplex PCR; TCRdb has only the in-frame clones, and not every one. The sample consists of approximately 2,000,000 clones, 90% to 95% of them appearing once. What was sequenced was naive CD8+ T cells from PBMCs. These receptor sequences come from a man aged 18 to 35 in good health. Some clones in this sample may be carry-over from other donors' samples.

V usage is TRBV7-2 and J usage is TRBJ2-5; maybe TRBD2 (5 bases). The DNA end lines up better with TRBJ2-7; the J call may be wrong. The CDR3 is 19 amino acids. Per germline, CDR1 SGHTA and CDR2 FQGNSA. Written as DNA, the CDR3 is TGTGCCAGCAGCCCCCCCCGGGGATTTCCCTTAGCAGTCTCCTACGAGCAGTACTTC. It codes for CASSPPRGFPLAVSYEQYF.

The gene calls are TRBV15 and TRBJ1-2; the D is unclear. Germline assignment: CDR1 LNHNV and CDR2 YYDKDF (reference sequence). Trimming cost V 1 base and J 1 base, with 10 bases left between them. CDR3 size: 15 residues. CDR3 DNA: TGTGCCACCAGCAGAGGTGAATTGGTTAACTATGGCTACACCTTC. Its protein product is CATSRGELVNYGYTF.

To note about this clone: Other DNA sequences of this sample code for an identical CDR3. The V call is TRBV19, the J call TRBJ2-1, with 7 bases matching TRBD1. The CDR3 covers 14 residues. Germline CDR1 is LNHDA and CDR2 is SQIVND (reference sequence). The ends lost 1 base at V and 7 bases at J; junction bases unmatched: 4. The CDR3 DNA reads TGTGCCAGTAGTATAGGGGACAGCTATAATGAGCAGTTCTTC. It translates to CASSIGDSYNEQFF.

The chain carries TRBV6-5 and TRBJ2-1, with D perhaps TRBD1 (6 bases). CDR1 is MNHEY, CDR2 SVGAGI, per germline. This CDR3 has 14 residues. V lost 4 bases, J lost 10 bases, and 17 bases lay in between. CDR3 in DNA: TGTGCCAGCAGTTCGCAGGGGCCGTTAGGCGAGCAGTTCTTC. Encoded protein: CASSSQGPLGEQFF.

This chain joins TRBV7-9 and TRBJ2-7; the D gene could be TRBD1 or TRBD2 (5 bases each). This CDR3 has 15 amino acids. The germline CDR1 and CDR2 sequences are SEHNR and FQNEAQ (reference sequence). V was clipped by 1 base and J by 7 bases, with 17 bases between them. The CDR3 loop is CASSLVGTPEEEQYF. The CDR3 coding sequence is TGTGCCAGCAGCTTAGTAGGGACCCCAGAGGAAGAGCAGTACTTC.

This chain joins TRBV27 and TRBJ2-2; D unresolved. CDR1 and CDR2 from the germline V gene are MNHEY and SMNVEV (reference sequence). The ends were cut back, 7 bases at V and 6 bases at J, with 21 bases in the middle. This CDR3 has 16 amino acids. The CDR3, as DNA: TGTGCCAGCACTACATTTGGGTCACGTGAAGCCGGGGAGCTGTTTTTT. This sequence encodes CASTTFGSREAGELFF.

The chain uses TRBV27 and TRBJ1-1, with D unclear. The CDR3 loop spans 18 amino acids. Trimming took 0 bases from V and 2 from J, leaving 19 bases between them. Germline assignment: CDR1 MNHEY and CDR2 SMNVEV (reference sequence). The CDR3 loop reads CASSLSLWEGRSNTEAFF. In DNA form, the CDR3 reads TGTGCCAGCAGTTTATCGCTCTGGGAGGGAAGGAGTAACACTGAAGCTTTCTTT.

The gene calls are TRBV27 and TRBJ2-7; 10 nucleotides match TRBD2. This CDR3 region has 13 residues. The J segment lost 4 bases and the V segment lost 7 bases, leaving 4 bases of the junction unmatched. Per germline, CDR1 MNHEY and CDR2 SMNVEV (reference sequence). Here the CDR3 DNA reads TGTGCCAGCATTGGAGCGGGAGGGTACGAGCAGTACTTC. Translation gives CASIGAGGYEQYF.

The CDR3 protein is CARSPGTSGSGSYEQYF. The DNA of the CDR3 is TGTGCCAGAAGCCCCGGGACTAGCGGGAGTGGGTCCTACGAGCAGTACTTC. The V gene is TRBV5-3, the J gene TRBJ2-7; 14 bases map to TRBD2. TRBV5-3 carries the ORF label, with uncertain function. The CDR3 sequence is 17 residues long. V was pared by 4 bases and J by 1 base, with 7 bases of the junction left unmatched.

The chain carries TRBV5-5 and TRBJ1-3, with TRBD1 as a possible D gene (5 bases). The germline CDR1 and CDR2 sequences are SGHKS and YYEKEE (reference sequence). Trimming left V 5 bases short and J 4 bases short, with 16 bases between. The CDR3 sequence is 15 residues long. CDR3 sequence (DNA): TGTGCCAGCAGGCACGACAGAACCCTAGGAAACACCATATATTTT. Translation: CASRHDRTLGNTIYF. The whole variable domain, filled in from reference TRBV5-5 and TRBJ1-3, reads DAGVTQSPTHLIKTRGQQVTLRCSPISGHKSVSWYQQVLGQGPQFIFQYYEKEERGRGNFPDRFSARQFPNYSSELNVNALLLGDSALYLCASRHDRTLGNTIYFGEGSWLTVV.

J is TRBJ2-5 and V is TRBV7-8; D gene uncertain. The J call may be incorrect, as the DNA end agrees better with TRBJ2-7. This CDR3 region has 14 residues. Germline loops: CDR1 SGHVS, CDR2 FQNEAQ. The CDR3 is CASSLGTTPYEQYF. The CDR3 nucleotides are TGTGCCAGCAGCTTAGGCACCACTCCCTACGAGCAGTACTTC.

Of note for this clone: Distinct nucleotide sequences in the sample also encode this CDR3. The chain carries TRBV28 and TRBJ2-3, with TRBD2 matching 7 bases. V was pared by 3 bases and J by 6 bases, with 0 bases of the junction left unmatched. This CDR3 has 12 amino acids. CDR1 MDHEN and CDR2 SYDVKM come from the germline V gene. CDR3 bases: TGTGCCAGCAGTTTCGGGGGGGATACGCAGTATTTT. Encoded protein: CASSFGGDTQYF.

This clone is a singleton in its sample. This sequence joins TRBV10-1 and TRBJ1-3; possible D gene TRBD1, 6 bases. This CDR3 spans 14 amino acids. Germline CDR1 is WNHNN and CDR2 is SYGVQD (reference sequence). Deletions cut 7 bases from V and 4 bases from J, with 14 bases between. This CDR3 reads CASTPGGPGNTIYF. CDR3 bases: TGCGCCAGCACCCCGGGGGGCCCCGGAAACACCATATATTTT.

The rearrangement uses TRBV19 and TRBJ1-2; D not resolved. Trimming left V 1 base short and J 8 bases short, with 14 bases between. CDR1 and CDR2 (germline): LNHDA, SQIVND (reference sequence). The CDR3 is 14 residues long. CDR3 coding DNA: TGTGCCAGTAGTATAGCCGCGTCGGGCGGCGGCTACACCTTC. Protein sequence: CASSIAASGGGYTF.

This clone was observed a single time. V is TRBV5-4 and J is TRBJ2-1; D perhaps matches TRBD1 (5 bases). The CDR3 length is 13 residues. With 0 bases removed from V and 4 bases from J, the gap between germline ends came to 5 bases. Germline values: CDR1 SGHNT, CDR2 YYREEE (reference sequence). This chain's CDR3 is CASSLDRYNEQFF. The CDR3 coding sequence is TGTGCCAGCAGCTTGGACAGGTACAATGAGCAGTTCTTC.

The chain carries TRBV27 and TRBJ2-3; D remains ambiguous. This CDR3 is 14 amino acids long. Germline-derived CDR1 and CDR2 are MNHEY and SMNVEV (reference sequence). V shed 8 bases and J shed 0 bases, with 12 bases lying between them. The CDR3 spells CASRGRSSTDTQYF. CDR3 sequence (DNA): TGTGCCAGCCGAGGACGGTCTAGCACAGATACGCAGTATTTT.

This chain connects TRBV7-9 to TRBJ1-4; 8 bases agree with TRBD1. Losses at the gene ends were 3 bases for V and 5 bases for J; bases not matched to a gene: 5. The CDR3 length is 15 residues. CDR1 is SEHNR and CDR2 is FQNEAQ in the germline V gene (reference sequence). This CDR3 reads CASSFRTGRNEKLFF. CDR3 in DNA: TGTGCCAGCAGCTTCAGGACAGGGAGAAATGAAAAACTGTTTTTT.

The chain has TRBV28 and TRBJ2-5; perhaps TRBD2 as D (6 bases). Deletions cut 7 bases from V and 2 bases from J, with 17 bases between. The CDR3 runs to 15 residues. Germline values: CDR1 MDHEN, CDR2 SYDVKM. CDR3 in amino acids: CASKPDPSEQETQYF. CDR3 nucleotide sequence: TGTGCCAGCAAACCGGATCCTAGCGAACAAGAGACCCAGTACTTC.

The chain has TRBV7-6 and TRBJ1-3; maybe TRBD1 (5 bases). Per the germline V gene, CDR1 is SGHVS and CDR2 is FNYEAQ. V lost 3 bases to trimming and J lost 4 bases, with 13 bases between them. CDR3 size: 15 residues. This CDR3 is CASSLTTGDGNTIYF. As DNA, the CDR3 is TGTGCCAGCAGCTTGACTACGGGGGACGGAAACACCATATATTTT.

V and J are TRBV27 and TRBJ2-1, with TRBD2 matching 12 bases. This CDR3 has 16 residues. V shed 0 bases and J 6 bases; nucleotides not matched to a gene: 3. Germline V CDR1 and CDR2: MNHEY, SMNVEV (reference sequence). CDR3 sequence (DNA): TGTGCCAGCAGTTTATCGCCTAGCGGGAGGGCCAATGAGCAGTTCTTC. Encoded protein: CASSLSPSGRANEQFF.

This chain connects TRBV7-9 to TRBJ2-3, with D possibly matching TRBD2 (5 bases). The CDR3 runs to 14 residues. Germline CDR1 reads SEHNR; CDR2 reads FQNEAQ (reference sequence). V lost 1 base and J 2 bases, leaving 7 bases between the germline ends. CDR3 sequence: CASSLVAPTDTQYF. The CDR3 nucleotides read TGTGCCAGCAGCTTAGTAGCGCCCACAGATACGCAGTATTTT.

Written as DNA, the CDR3 is TGTGCCAGCACCGGTCATAGCGGGAGGGAAGAGACCCAGTACTTC. Translated, it gives CASTGHSGREETQYF. The chain employs TRBV6-5 and TRBJ2-5; 11 bases agree with TRBD2. This CDR3 is built from 15 residues. V was clipped by 7 bases and J by 3 bases; unmatched bases: 7. The germline gives CDR1 MNHEY, CDR2 SVGAGI.

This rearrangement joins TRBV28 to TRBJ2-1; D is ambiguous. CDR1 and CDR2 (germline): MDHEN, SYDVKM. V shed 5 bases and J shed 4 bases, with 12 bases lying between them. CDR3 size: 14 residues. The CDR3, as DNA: TGTGCCAGCAGTCCCTCGACCGGATACAATGAGCAGTTCTTC. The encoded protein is CASSPSTGYNEQFF.

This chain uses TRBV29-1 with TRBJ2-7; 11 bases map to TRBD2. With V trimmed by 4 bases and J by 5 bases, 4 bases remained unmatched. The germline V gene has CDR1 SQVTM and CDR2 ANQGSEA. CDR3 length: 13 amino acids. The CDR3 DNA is TGCAGCGTTGTGGCTAGCGGGAGGAACGAGCAGTACTTC. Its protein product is CSVVASGRNEQYF.

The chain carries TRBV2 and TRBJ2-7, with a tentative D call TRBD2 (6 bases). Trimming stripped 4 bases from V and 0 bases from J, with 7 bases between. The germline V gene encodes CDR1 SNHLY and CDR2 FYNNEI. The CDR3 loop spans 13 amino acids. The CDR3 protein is CASSGDFSYEQYF. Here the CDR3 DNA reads TGTGCCAGCAGTGGGGACTTCTCCTACGAGCAGTACTTC.

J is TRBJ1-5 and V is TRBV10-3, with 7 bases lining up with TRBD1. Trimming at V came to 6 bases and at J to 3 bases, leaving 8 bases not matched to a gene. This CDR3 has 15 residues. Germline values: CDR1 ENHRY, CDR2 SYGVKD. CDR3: CAISDPGQTNQPQHF. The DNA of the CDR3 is TGTGCCATCAGCGACCCGGGACAGACCAATCAGCCCCAGCATTTT.

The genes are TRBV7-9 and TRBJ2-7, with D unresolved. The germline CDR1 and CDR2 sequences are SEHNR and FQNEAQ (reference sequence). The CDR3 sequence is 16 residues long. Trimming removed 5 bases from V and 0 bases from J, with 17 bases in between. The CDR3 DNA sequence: TGTGCCAGCAGCCCCGTGCTTGAGGAGCTCTCCTACGAGCAGTACTTC. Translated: CASSPVLEELSYEQYF. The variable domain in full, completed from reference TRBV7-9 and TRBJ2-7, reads DTGVSQNPRHKITKRGQNVTFRCDPISEHNRLYWYRQTLGQGPEFLTYFQNEAQLEKSRLLSDRFSAERPKGSFSTLEIQRTEQGDSAMYLCASSPVLEELSYEQYFGPGTRLTVT.

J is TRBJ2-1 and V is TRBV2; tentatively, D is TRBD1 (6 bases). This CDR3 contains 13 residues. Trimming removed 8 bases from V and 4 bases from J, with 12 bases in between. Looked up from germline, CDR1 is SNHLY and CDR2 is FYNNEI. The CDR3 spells CASDRTAYNEQFF. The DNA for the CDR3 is TGTGCCAGCGACAGGACAGCATACAATGAGCAGTTCTTC. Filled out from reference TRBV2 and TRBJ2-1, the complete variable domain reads EPEVTQTPSHQVTQMGQEVILRCVPISNHLYFYWYRQILGQKVEFLVSFYNNEISEKSEIFDDQFSVERPDGSNFTLKIRSTKLEDSAMYFCASDRTAYNEQFFGPGTRLTVL.

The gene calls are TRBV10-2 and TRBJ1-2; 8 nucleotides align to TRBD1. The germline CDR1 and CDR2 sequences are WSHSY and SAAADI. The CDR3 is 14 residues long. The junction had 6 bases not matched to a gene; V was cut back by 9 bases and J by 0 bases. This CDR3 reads CASWTGYANYGYTF. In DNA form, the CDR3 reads TGCGCCAGTTGGACAGGGTATGCTAACTATGGCTACACCTTC.

CDR3 bases: TGTGCCAGCACTTTTTATGGAACACCGAACACTGAAGCTTTCTTT. Its translation: CASTFYGTPNTEAFF. The V call is TRBV28, the J call TRBJ1-1; D is ambiguous. Trimming cost V 7 bases and J 1 base, with 16 bases left between them. Germline lookup yields CDR1 MDHEN and CDR2 SYDVKM. The CDR3 is made up of 15 amino acids.